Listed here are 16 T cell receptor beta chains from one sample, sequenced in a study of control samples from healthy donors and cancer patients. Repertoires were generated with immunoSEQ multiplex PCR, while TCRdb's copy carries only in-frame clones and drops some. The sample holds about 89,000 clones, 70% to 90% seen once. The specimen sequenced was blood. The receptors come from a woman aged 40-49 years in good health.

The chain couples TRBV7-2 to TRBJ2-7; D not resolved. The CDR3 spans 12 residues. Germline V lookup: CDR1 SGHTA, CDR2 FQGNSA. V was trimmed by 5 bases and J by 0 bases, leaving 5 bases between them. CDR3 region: CASSPSSYEQYF. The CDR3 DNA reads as TGTGCCAGCAGCCCTAGCTCCTACGAGCAGTACTTC. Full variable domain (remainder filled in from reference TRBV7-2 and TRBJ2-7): GAGVSQSPSNKVTEKGKDVELRCDPISGHTALYWYRQSLGQGLEFLIYFQGNSAPDKSGLPSDRFSAERTGGSVSTLTIQRTQQEDSAVYLCASSPSSYEQYFGPGTRLTVT.

This CDR3 is CSVESWGEETQYF. CDR3 DNA sequence: TGCAGCGTTGAATCGTGGGGGGAAGAGACCCAGTACTTC. This chain joins TRBV29-1 and TRBJ2-5; possibly TRBD2 for D (6 bases). CDR1 is SQVTM, CDR2 ANQGSEA, per germline. CDR3 length: 13 amino acids. V was trimmed by 2 bases and J by 3 bases, leaving 10 bases between them.

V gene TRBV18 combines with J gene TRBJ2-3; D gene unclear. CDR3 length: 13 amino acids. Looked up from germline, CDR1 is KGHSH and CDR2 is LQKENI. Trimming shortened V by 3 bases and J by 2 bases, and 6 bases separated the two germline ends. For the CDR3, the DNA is TGTGCCAGCTCACCCCTAACCACAGATACGCAGTATTTT. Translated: CASSPLTTDTQYF.

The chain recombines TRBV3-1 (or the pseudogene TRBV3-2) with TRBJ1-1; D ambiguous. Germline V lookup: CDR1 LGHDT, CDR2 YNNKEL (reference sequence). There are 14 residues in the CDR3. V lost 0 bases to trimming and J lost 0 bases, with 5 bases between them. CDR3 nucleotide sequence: TGTGCCAGCAGCCAAGACACCATGAACACTGAAGCTTTCTTT. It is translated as CASSQDTMNTEAFF.

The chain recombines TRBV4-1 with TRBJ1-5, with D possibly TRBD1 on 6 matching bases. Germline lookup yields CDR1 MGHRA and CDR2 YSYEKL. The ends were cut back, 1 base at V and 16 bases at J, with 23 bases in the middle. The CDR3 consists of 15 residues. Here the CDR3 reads CASSQAPGAHGPEHF. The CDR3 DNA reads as TGCGCCAGCAGCCAAGCACCGGGGGCCCACGGTCCCGAACATTTT.

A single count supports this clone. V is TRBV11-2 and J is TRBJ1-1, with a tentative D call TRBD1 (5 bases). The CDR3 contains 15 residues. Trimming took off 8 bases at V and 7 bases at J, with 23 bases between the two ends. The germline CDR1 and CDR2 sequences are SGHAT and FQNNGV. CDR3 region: CASLDALYRTLEAFF. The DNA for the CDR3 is TGTGCCAGCCTCGACGCCCTTTACAGGACCCTTGAAGCTTTCTTT.

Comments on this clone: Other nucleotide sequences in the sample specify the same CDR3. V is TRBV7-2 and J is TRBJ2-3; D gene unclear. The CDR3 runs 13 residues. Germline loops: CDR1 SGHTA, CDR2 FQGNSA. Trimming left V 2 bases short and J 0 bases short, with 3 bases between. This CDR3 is CASSLISTDTQYF. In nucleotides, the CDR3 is TGTGCCAGCAGCTTAATCAGCACAGATACGCAGTATTTT.

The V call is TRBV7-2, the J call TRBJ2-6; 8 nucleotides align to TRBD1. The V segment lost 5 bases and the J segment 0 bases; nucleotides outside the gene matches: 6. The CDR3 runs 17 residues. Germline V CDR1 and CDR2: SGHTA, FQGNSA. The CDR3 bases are TGTGCCAGCAGCCCCCAGGGGGCTGGCTCTGGGGCCAACGTCCTGACTTTC. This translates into CASSPQGAGSGANVLTF.

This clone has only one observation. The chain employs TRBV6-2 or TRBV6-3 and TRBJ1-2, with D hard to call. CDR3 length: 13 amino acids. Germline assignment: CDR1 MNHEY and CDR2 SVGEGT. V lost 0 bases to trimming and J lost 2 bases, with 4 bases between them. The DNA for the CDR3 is TGTGCCAGCAGTTACTCGGAAAACTATGGCTACACCTTC. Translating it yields CASSYSENYGYTF.

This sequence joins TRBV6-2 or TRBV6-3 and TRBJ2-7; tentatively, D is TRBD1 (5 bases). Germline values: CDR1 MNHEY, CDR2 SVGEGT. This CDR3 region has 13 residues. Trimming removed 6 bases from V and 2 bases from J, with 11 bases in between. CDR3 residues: CASSLIGAYEQYF. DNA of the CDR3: TGTGCCAGCAGCCTTATAGGGGCCTACGAGCAGTACTTC.

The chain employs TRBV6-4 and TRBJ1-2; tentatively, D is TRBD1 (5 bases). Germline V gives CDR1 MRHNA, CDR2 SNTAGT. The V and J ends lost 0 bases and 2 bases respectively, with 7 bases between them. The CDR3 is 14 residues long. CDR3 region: CASSDSDRNYGYTF. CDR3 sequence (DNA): TGTGCCAGCAGTGACTCCGACAGAAACTATGGCTACACCTTC.

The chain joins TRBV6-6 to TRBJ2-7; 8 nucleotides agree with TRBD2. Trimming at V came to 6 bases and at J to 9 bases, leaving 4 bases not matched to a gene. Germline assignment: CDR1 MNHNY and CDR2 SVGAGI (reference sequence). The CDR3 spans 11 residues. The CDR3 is CASSLGGGQYF. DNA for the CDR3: TGTGCCAGCAGCCTCGGGGGGGGGCAGTACTTC.

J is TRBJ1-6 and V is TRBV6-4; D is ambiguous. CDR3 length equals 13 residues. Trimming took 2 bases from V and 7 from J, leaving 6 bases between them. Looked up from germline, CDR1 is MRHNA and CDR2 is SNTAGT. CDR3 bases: TGTGCCAGCAGTGACGTGGAGAATTCACCCCTCCACTTT. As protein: CASSDVENSPLHF.

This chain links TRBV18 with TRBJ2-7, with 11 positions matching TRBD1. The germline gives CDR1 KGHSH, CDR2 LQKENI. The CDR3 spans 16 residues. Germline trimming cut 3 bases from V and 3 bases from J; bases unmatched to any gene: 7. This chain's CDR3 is CASSPQVGTGGYEQYF. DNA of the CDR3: TGTGCCAGCTCACCCCAAGTGGGGACAGGGGGCTACGAGCAGTACTTC.

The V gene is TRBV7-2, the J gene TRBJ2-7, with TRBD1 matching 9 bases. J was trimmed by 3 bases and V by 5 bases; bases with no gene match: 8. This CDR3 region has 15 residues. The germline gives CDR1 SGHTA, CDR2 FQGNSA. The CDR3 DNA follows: TGTGCCAGCAGCCCTACCGCGGGACAGGGCTACGAGCAGTACTTC. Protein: CASSPTAGQGYEQYF. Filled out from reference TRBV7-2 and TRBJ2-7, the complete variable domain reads GAGVSQSPSNKVTEKGKDVELRCDPISGHTALYWYRQSLGQGLEFLIYFQGNSAPDKSGLPSDRFSAERTGGSVSTLTIQRTQQEDSAVYLCASSPTAGQGYEQYFGPGTRLTVT.

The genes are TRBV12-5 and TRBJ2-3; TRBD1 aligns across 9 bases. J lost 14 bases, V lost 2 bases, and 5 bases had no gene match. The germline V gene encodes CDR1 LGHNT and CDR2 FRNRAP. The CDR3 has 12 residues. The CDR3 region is CASGLTQGARYF. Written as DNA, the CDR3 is TGTGCTAGTGGTTTGACACAGGGGGCAAGGTATTTT.